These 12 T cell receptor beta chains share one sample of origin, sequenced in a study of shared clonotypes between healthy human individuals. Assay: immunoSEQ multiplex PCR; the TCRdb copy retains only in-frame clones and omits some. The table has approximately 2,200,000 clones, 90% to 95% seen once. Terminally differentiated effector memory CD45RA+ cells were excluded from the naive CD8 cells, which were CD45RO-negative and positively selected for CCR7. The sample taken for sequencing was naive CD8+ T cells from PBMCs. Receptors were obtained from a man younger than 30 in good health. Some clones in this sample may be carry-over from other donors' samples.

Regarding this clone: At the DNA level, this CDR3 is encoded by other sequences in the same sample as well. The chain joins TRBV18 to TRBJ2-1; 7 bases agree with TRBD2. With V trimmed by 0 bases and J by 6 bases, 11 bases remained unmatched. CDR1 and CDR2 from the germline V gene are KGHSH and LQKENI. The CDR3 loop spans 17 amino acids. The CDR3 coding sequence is TGTGCCAGCTCACCACCCACCCTGGCGGGAGTGTCCAATGAGCAGTTCTTC. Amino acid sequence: CASSPPTLAGVSNEQFF.

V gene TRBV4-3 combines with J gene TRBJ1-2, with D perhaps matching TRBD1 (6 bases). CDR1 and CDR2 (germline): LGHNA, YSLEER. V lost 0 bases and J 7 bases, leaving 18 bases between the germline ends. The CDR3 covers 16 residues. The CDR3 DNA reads TGCGCCAGCAGCCAAGAGGGGCAGGGGCCGTTGGGTGGCTACACCTTC. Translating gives CASSQEGQGPLGGYTF.

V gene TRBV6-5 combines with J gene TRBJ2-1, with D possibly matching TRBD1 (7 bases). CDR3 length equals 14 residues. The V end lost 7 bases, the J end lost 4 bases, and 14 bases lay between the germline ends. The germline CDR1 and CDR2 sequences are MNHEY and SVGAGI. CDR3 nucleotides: TGTGCCAGCACCACGGGGGACAGATACAATGAGCAGTTCTTC. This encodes CASTTGDRYNEQFF.

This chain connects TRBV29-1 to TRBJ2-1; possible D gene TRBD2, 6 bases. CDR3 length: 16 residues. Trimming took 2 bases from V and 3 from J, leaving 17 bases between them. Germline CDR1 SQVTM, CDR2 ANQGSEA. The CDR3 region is CSVEFPRRAVYNEQFF. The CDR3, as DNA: TGCAGCGTTGAATTCCCCAGGAGGGCTGTCTACAATGAGCAGTTCTTC.

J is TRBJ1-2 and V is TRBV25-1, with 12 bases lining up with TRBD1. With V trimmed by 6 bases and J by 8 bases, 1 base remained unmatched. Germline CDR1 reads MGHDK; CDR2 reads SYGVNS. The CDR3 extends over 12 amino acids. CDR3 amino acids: CASSGTGGGYTF. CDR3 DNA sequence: TGTGCCAGCAGCGGGACAGGGGGCGGCTACACCTTC.

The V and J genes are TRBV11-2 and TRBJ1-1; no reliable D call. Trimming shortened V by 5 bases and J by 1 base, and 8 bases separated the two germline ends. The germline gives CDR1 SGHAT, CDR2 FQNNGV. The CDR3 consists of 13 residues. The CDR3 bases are TGTGCCAGCAGCCGTACACAGAACACTGAAGCTTTCTTT. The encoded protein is CASSRTQNTEAFF.

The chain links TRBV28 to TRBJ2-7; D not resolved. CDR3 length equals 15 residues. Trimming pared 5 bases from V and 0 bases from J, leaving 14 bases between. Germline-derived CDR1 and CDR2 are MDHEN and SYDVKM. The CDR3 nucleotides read TGTGCCAGCAGTACCCCCCGCGGTAGCTCCTACGAGCAGTACTTC. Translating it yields CASSTPRGSSYEQYF.

DNA of the CDR3: TGCGCCAGCAGCCGATCGACGGGAGTGTTTGAAAAACTGTTTTTT. Translation: CASSRSTGVFEKLFF. V is TRBV4-3 and J is TRBJ1-4; D is unresolved. The CDR3 covers 15 residues. The V and J ends lost 4 bases and 7 bases respectively, with 16 bases between them. CDR1 LGHNA and CDR2 YSLEER come from the germline V gene.

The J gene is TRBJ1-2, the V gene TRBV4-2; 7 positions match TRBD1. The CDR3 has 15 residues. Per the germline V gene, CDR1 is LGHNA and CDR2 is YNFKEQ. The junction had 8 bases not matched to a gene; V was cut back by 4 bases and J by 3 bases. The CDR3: CASSPEGGFYYGYTF. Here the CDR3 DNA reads TGTGCCAGCAGCCCTGAAGGGGGCTTTTACTATGGCTACACCTTC.

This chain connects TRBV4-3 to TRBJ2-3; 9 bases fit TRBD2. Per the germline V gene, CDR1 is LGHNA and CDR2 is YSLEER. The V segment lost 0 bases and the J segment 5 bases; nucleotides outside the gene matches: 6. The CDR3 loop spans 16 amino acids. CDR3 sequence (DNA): TGCGCCAGCAGCCAAGATATAGCGGGAGTGGGAGATACGCAGTATTTT. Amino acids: CASSQDIAGVGDTQYF.

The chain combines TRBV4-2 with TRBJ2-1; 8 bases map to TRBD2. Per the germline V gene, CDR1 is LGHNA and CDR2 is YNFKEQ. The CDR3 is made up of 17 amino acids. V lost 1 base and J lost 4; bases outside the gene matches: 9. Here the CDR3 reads CASSQGDSGALYNEQFF. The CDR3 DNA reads TGTGCCAGCAGCCAAGGTGATAGCGGGGCCTTATACAATGAGCAGTTCTTC.

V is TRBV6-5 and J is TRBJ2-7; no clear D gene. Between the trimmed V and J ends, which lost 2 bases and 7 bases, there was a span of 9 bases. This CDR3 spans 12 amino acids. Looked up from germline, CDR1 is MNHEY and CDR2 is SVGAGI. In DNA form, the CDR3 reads TGTGCCAGCAGTTACCCCAACCGGGAGCAGTACTTC. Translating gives CASSYPNREQYF.